The 2 T cell receptor beta chains given below trace back to one sample, sequenced in a study of CXCR3-negative and CXCR3-positive naive CD8 T cells. Overall study results and limits: The study found more hydrophobic TRB CDR3s in CXCR3-positive naive cells than in CXCR3-negative naive cells.

Antigens for these TCRs are unknown. The libraries of TRB cDNA were constructed through 5' RACE using UMI labels. TCRdb reprocessed the 5' RACE reads and stores each CDR3 protein as one record, lacking DNA. The sample's table shows about 150,000 distinct CDR3 sequences. Sequencing was performed on naive CXCR3+ CD8+ T cells from blood. This sample's subset: CD45RO-CCR7+CD27+CD95- naive CD8+ T cells expressing CXCR3 (TNR3+). These receptors were collected from a human donor in good health. Some clones in this sample may be carry-over from other donors' samples.

The chain employs TRBV20-1 and TRBJ1-1. The CDR3 is made up of 13 amino acids. CDR1 is DFQATT, CDR2 SNEGSKA, per germline (reference sequence). The CDR3: CSARVWGSTEAFF.

This chain uses TRBV20-1 with TRBJ2-7; the D call of TRBD1 rests on TCRdb alone, since no DNA is present to check it. Germline V CDR1 and CDR2: DFQATT, SNEGSKA (reference sequence). This CDR3 is 13 amino acids long. CDR3 region: CSAWDPAGDEQYF.